The 15 T cell receptor beta chains below come from one sample, sequenced in a study of shared clonotypes between healthy human individuals. Only in-frame clones appear in the TCRdb table, and some are missing; sequencing was by immunoSEQ multiplex PCR. Among around 1.5 million clones, 95% to 99% were seen once, and the ten largest hold around 0.45%. Sequenced: naive CD4+ T cells sorted from blood. Subset meaning: CD45RA+ positively selected. Every receptor here comes from a man aged 30 to 39 in good health.

The chain combines TRBV2 with TRBJ2-7; possible D gene TRBD1, 6 bases. The ends were cut back, 5 bases at V and 1 base at J, with 21 bases in the middle. This CDR3 has 17 amino acids. Germline V lookup: CDR1 SNHLY, CDR2 FYNNEI. This CDR3 reads CASSIALNRQDSYEQYF. Here the CDR3 DNA reads TGTGCCAGCAGTATAGCCCTAAATCGACAGGATTCCTACGAGCAGTACTTC. The full variable domain, rest sourced from reference TRBV2 and TRBJ2-7, is EPEVTQTPSHQVTQMGQEVILRCVPISNHLYFYWYRQILGQKVEFLVSFYNNEISEKSEIFDDQFSVERPDGSNFTLKIRSTKLEDSAMYFCASSIALNRQDSYEQYFGPGTRLTVT.

The V gene is TRBV4-3, the J gene TRBJ2-2, with 10 bases matching TRBD2. Trimming removed 2 bases from V and 2 bases from J; junction bases left unmatched: 11. This CDR3 is built from 19 residues. Germline loops: CDR1 LGHNA, CDR2 YSLEER. For the CDR3, the DNA is TGCGCCAGCAGCCAATACGCTAGCGGGAGATGGGTAAACACCGGGGAGCTGTTTTTT. Its translation: CASSQYASGRWVNTGELFF.

The chain joins TRBV19 to TRBJ2-3; D may be TRBD1 or TRBD2 (5 bases each). The CDR3 is 15 amino acids. From germline, CDR1 is LNHDA and CDR2 SQIVND (reference sequence). V was pared by 3 bases and J by 5 bases, with 15 bases between. The CDR3 region has the DNA TGTGCCAGTAGTATCCGGGACCCACCTAGAGATACGCAGTATTTT. This translates into CASSIRDPPRDTQYF.

The chain uses TRBV5-4 and TRBJ2-5; possibly TRBD1 for D (5 bases). The CDR3 has 12 amino acids. V shed 5 bases and J shed 5 bases, with 10 bases lying between them. Germline lookup yields CDR1 SGHNT and CDR2 YYREEE (reference sequence). The chain's CDR3 is CASRSAGETQYF. DNA of the CDR3: TGTGCCAGCAGATCCGCAGGGGAGACCCAGTACTTC.

The CDR3 bases are TGCGCCAGCAGCCCGGGGACAGCCGAGCAGTACTTC. It is translated as CASSPGTAEQYF. The chain uses TRBV10-1 and TRBJ2-7, with 7 positions matching TRBD1. The CDR3 consists of 12 residues. With 6 bases clipped from V and 6 bases from J, the junction kept 5 bases outside the gene matches. Per germline, CDR1 WNHNN and CDR2 SYGVQD (reference sequence).

The chain employs TRBV29-1 and TRBJ2-7; 10 bases fit TRBD1. Germline V gene sequence: CDR1 SQVTM, CDR2 ANQGSEA. V was pared by 4 bases and J by 6 bases, with 12 bases of the junction left unmatched. The CDR3 contains 15 residues. Here the CDR3 DNA reads TGCAGCGTTGGGGTGGCGGGACAGGGGTTGGGCGAGCAGTACTTC. Protein sequence: CSVGVAGQGLGEQYF.

The chain links TRBV7-2 to TRBJ2-7; 10 nucleotides match TRBD1. With 2 bases clipped from V and 5 bases from J, the junction kept 12 bases outside the gene matches. There are 17 residues in the CDR3. Germline lookup yields CDR1 SGHTA and CDR2 FQGNSA. CDR3 DNA sequence: TGTGCCAGCAGCTTACTTTCCCACCTGGGACAGGGGCACGAGCAGTACTTC. This translates into CASSLLSHLGQGHEQYF.

Turning to this clone: In the same sample, other DNA sequences code for this CDR3. The V gene is TRBV5-5, the J gene TRBJ1-5, with 7 positions matching TRBD1. Unmatched junction bases numbered 2, after V lost 0 bases and J lost 5 bases. There are 14 residues in the CDR3. Germline-derived CDR1 and CDR2 are SGHKS and YYEKEE (reference sequence). CDR3 region: CASSLVGGDQPQHF. CDR3 DNA sequence: TGTGCCAGCAGCTTGGTAGGGGGCGATCAGCCCCAGCATTTT.

This sequence joins TRBV11-1 and TRBJ2-1, with a tentative D call TRBD2 (5 bases). V was shortened by 5 bases and J by 2 bases, with 16 bases between the two germline ends. This CDR3 comprises 16 residues. Germline CDR1 SGHAT, CDR2 FQDESV (reference sequence). The CDR3: CASSPRGAPTYNEQFF. In nucleotides, the CDR3 is TGTGCCAGCAGCCCCCGGGGAGCCCCAACCTACAATGAGCAGTTCTTC.

The V and J genes are TRBV19 and TRBJ2-2, with TRBD2 matching over 7 bases. This CDR3 is built from 17 residues. Trimming cost V 1 base and J 2 bases; bases outside gene matches: 7. Germline V gene lookup returns CDR1 LNHDA and CDR2 SQIVND (reference sequence). This CDR3 is CASSIVRGTTNTGELFF. The CDR3 nucleotides read TGTGCCAGTAGTATAGTTCGCGGGACTACAAACACCGGGGAGCTGTTTTTT.

V gene TRBV28 combines with J gene TRBJ2-1; possibly TRBD2 for D (6 bases). The CDR3 is made up of 15 amino acids. V lost 5 bases and J lost 1, with 12 bases in between. Germline CDR1 MDHEN, CDR2 SYDVKM. The CDR3 protein is CASSRGRHSYNEQFF. The CDR3 DNA reads as TGTGCCAGCAGTCGGGGGAGGCATTCCTACAATGAGCAGTTCTTC.

The chain carries TRBV25-1 and TRBJ2-7; D is ambiguous. Deletions cut 8 bases from V and 4 bases from J, with 12 bases between. Germline loops: CDR1 MGHDK, CDR2 SYGVNS. This CDR3 contains 12 residues. The chain's CDR3 is CASARIGYEQYF. CDR3 sequence (DNA): TGTGCCAGCGCCCGAATCGGGTACGAGCAGTACTTC.

This sequence joins TRBV7-3 and TRBJ2-5; D remains unclear. The CDR3 sequence is 13 residues long. Germline CDR1 and CDR2: SGHTA and FQGTGA. Trimming took off 3 bases at V and 3 bases at J, with 8 bases between the two ends. CDR3: CASSFDAEETQYF. CDR3 sequence (DNA): TGTGCCAGCAGCTTCGACGCAGAAGAGACCCAGTACTTC.

The chain joins TRBV4-3 to TRBJ2-7; D uncertain. The germline gives CDR1 LGHNA, CDR2 YSLEER. The CDR3 consists of 16 residues. Trimming cost V 1 base and J 2 bases, with 15 bases left between them. CDR3 sequence (DNA): TGCGCCAGCAGCCAAGCATTTGTGGCGGAAACCTACGAGCAGTACTTC. Residues: CASSQAFVAETYEQYF.

With respect to this clone: The same CDR3 can be traced to other DNA sequences in this sample. The rearrangement uses TRBV11-3 and TRBJ2-3; D remains ambiguous. CDR1 and CDR2 (germline): SGHNT, YENEEA. The CDR3 runs to 12 residues. V shed 4 bases and J shed 3 bases, with 5 bases lying between them. The CDR3 coding sequence is TGTGCCAGCAGCTCACCAACAGATACGCAGTATTTT. Protein sequence: CASSSPTDTQYF.